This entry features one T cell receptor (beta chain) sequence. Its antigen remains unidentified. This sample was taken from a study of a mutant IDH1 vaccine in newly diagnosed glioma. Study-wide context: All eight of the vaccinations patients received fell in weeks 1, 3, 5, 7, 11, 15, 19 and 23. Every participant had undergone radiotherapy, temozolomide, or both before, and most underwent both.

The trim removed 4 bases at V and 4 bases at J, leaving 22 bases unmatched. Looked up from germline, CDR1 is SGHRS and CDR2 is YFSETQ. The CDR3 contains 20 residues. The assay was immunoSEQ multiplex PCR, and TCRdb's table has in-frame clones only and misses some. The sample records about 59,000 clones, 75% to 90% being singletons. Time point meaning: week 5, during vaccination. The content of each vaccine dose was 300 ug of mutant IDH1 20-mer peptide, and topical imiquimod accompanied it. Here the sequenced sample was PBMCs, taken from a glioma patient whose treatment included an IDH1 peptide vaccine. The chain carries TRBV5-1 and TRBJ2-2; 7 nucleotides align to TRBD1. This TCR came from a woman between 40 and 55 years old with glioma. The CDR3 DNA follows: TGCGCCAGCAGCCCTGGTTTCTTGAGAACAGGGGCCCGAACCACCGGGGAGCTGTTTTTT. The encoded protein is CASSPGFLRTGARTTGELFF.